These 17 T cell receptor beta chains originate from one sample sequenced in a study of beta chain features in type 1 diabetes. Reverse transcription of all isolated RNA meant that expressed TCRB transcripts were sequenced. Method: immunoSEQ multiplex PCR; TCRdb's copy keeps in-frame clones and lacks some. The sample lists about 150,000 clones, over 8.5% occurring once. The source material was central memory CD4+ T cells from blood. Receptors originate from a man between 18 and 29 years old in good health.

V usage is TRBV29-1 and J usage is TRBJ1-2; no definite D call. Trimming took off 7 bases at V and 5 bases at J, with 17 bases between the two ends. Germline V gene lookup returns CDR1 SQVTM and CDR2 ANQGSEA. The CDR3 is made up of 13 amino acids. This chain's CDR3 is CSARVRDGYGYTF. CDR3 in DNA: TGCAGCGCTAGGGTCCGCGACGGGTATGGCTACACCTTC.

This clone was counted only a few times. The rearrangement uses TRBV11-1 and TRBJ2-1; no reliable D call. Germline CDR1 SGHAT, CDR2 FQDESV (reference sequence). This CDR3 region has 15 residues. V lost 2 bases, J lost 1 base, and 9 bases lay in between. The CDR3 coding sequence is TGTGCCAGCAGCTTACAGGCGGAATCCTACAATGAGCAGTTCTTC. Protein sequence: CASSLQAESYNEQFF.

CDR3 in amino acids: CASSHYAQETQYF. The CDR3 nucleotides read TGTGCCAGCAGCCACTACGCCCAAGAGACCCAGTACTTC. The gene calls are TRBV5-6 and TRBJ2-5; D remains unclear. CDR1 is SGHDT and CDR2 is YYEEEE in the germline V gene. The CDR3 is made up of 13 amino acids. Trimming pared 4 bases from V and 1 base from J, leaving 8 bases between.

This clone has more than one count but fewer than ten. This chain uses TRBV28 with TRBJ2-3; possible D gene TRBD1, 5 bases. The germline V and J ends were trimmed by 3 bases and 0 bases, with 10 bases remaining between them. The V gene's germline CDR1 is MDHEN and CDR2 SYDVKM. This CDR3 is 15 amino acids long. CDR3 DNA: TGTGCCAGCAGTTTGGGGCAGACAAGCACAGATACGCAGTATTTT. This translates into CASSLGQTSTDTQYF.

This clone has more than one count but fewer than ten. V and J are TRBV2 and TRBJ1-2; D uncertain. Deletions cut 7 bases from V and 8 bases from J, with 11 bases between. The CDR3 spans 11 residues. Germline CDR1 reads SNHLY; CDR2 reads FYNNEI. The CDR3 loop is CASTQDRGYTF. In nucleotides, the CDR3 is TGTGCCAGCACCCAGGACCGGGGCTACACCTTC.

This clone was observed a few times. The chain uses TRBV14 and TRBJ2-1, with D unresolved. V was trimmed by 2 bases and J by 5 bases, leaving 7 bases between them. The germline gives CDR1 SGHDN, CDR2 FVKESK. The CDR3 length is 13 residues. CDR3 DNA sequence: TGTGCCAGCAGCCAATTACGACACAATGAGCAGTTCTTC. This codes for CASSQLRHNEQFF.

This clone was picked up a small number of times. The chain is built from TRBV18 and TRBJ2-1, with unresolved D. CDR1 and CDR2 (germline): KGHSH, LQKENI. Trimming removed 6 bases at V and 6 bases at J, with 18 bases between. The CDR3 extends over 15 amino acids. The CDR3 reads CASSQGPGKVNEQFF. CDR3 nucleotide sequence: TGTGCCAGCTCCCAAGGGCCTGGGAAGGTCAATGAGCAGTTCTTC.

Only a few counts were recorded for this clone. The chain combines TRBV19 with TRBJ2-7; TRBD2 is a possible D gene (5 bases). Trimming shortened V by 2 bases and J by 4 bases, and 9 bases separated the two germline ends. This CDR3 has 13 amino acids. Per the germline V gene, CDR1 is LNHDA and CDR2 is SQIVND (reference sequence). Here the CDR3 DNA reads TGTGCCAGTAGTATAAGGAGAGGGTACGAGCAGTACTTC. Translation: CASSIRRGYEQYF.

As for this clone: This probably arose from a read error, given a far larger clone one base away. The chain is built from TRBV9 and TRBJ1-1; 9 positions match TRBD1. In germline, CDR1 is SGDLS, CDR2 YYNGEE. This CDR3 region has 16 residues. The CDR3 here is CASSPRDRVVNNEAFF. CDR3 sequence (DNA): TGTGCCAGCAGCCCAAGGGACAGGGTAGTGAACAATGAAGCTTTCTTT.

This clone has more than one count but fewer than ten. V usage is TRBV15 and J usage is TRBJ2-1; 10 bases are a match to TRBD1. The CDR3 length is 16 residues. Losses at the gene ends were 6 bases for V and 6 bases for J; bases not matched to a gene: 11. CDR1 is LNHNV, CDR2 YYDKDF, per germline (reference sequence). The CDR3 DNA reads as TGTGCCACCAGATTAAGGGTCGGGACAGGGGCCAATGAGCAGTTCTTC. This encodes CATRLRVGTGANEQFF.

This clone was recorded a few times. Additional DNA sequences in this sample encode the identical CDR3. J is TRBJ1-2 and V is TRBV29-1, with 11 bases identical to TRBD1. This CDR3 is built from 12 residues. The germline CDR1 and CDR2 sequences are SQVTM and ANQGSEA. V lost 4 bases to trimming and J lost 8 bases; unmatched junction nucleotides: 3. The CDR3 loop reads CSVGTGGFGYTF. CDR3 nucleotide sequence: TGCAGCGTTGGGACAGGGGGCTTCGGCTACACCTTC. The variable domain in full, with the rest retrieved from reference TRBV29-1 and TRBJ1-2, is SAVISQKPSRDICQRGTSLTIQCQVDSQVTMMFWYRQQPGQSLTLIATANQGSEATYESGFVIDKFPISRPNLTFSTLTVSNMSPEDSSIYLCSVGTGGFGYTFGSGTRLTVV.

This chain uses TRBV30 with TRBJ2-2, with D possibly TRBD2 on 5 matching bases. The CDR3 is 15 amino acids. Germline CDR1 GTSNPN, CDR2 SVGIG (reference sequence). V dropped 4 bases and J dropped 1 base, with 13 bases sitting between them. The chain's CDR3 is CAWKADPVNTGELFF. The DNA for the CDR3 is TGTGCCTGGAAAGCGGACCCAGTGAACACCGGGGAGCTGTTTTTT.

The CDR3 DNA reads TGTGCCATCGGCAGGGAGCCCTACGAGCAGTACTTC. Protein sequence: CAIGREPYEQYF. The chain recombines TRBV10-3 with TRBJ2-7; either TRBD1 or TRBD2 may fit D (5 bases each). CDR1 is ENHRY and CDR2 is SYGVKD in the germline V gene. This CDR3 is built from 12 residues. The V end lost 8 bases, the J end lost 2 bases, and 10 bases lay between the germline ends.

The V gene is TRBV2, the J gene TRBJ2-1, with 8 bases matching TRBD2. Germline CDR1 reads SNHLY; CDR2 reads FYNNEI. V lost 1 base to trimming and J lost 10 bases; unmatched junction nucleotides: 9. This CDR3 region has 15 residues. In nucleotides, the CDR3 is TGTGCCAGCAGTGAAGTGGCTAGCGGGTCTAGGGAGCAGTTCTTC. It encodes CASSEVASGSREQFF.

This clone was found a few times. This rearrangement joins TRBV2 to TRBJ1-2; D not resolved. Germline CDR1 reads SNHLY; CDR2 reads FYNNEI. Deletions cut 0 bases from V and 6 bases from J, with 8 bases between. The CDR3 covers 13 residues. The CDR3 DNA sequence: TGTGCCAGCAGTGAAGCCGGGTACGATGGCTACACCTTC. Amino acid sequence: CASSEAGYDGYTF. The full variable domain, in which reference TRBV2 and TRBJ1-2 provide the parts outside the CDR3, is EPEVTQTPSHQVTQMGQEVILRCVPISNHLYFYWYRQILGQKVEFLVSFYNNEISEKSEIFDDQFSVERPDGSNFTLKIRSTKLEDSAMYFCASSEAGYDGYTFGSGTRLTVV.

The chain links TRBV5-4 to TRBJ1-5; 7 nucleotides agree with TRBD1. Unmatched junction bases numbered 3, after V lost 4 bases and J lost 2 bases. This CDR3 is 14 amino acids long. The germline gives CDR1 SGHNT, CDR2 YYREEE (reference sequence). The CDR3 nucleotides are TGTGCCAGCAGCGCAGGACAGGGCAATCAGCCCCAGCATTTT. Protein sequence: CASSAGQGNQPQHF.

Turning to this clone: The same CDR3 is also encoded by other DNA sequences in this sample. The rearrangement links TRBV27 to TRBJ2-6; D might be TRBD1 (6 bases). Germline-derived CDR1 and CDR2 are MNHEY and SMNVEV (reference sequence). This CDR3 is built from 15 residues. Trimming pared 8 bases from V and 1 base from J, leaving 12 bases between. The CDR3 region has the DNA TGTGCCAGCTCAAGACAGGCTTCTGGGGCCAACGTCCTGACTTTC. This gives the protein CASSRQASGANVLTF.